This TCR beta chain came from a study of identical twins. J gave up 4 bases and V 4 bases, and 11 bases lay outside the gene matches. This CDR3 contains 15 residues. The germline gives CDR1 SQVTM, CDR2 ANQGSEA. This clonotype was observed a handful of times. TCRdb called the 5' RACE reads again in MiXCR, with one record for every CDR3 protein. The profile covers hundreds of thousands of distinct CDR3 sequences, with around 8.6% appearing a single time and approximately 0.96% taken by the ten largest. The sample also formed part of further work on yellow fever vaccine responses in identical twins.

Material: PBMCs. The source is a woman in her late teens or twenties in good health. The chain is built from TRBV29-1 and TRBJ1-1; TRBD1 matches 8 bases. This CDR3 reads CSVGGTGQSGTEAFF. CDR3 nucleotide sequence: TGCAGCGTTGGAGGGACAGGACAGTCTGGCACTGAAGCTTTCTTT.